What follows are 5 T cell receptor beta chains derived from one specimen sequenced in a study of monozygotic twins with inflammatory bowel disease. One entry per CDR3 protein, without DNA, is what TCRdb gives after re-calling the 5' RACE reads. The sample table includes approximately 140,000 distinct CDR3 sequences. Sequenced input: blood. The receptors stem from a human donor with ulcerative colitis or Crohn's disease, or a healthy co-twin of an affected twin (not recorded which).

CDR3 loop: CASSPRPGRRDWVQETQYF. The rearrangement links TRBV5-1 to TRBJ2-5; there is no DNA to check the TCRdb D call of TRBD1. The CDR3 runs 19 residues. CDR1 and CDR2 (germline): SGHRS, YFSETQ.

The rearrangement uses TRBV7-8 and TRBJ2-7; TCRdb returns TRBD1, unconfirmable since there is no DNA. The CDR3 extends over 14 amino acids. Looked up from germline, CDR1 is SGHVS and CDR2 is FQNEAQ. This CDR3 is CASSFDRGEYEQYF.

The rearrangement joins TRBV5-1 to TRBJ1-4; TCRdb lists TRBD1, though no DNA is available to test this call. Germline CDR1 reads SGHRS; CDR2 reads YFSETQ. CDR3 size: 14 residues. This chain's CDR3 is CASSLGGTNEKLFF.

J is TRBJ2-2 and V is TRBV12-3 or TRBV12-4. This CDR3 comprises 15 residues. This chain's CDR3 is CASSLGYTNTGELFF.

The chain recombines TRBV4-1 with TRBJ1-6. Germline assignment: CDR1 MGHRA and CDR2 YSYEKL. This CDR3 is built from 18 residues. The CDR3 region is CASSGQELVGSYNSPLHF.